This T cell receptor (beta chain) originates from a study of immune characterization of retroperitoneal liposarcoma. TCRdb reprocessed the PCR reads via MiXCR and lists one record per CDR3 protein. The repertoire holds 10,000 or so distinct CDR3 sequences, with roughly 26% as singletons. This clonotype is medium-sized (0.01 to 0.1%). The CDR3 consists of 15 residues. Trimming cost V 3 bases and J 2 bases; bases outside gene matches: 3. CDR1 is MNHNS and CDR2 is SASEGT in the germline V gene. This clonotype was sampled from a male donor with retroperitoneal liposarcoma. The rearrangement joins TRBV6-1 to TRBJ2-3; 9 nucleotides line up with TRBD1. Material for sequencing was tumor tissue. CDR3 region: CASSDRTGVTDTQYF. In nucleotides, the CDR3 is TGTGCCAGCAGTGATAGGACAGGGGTCACAGATACGCAGTATTTT.